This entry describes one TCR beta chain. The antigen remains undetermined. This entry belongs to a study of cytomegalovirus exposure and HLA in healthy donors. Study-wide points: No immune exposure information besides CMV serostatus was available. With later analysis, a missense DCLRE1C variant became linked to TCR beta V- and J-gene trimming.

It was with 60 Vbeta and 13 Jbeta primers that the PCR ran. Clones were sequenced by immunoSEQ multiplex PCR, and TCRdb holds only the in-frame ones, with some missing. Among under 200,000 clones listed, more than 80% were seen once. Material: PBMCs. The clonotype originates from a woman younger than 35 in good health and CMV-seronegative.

The DNA of the CDR3 is TGTGCCAGCAGCTTAGACAGGGGCGAGCAGTACTTC. As protein: CASSLDRGEQYF. V is TRBV13 and J is TRBJ2-7; TRBD1 agrees at 7 bases. V shed 1 base and J 6 bases; nucleotides not matched to a gene: 0. From germline, CDR1 is PRHDT and CDR2 FYEKMQ (reference sequence). This CDR3 is 12 amino acids long.